These 18 T cell receptor beta chains were sequenced from one sample in a study of blood T cell repertoires in COVID-19. TCRdb's table, derived via immunoSEQ multiplex PCR, lists solely in-frame clones and lacks some. Counted here are about 76,000 clones, roughly three quarters occurring once; the ten biggest clones make up about 21%. The sequencing sample was made of peripheral blood. The receptor set was obtained from a man between 70 and 80 years old with acute or convalescent COVID-19.

The J gene is TRBJ2-5, the V gene TRBV28, with 14 positions matching TRBD2. The CDR3 spans 17 residues. Germline loops: CDR1 MDHEN, CDR2 SYDVKM. With 6 bases clipped from V and 3 bases from J, the junction kept 9 bases outside the gene matches. The CDR3 nucleotides are TGTGCCAGCAGCCCCGGACTAGCGGGAGGTAGGGAAGAGACCCAGTACTTC. Translation: CASSPGLAGGREETQYF.

The J gene is TRBJ1-1, the V gene TRBV6-5; D might be TRBD1 (6 bases). Germline V lookup: CDR1 MNHEY, CDR2 SVGAGI. V lost 6 bases, J lost 8 bases, and 10 bases lay in between. The CDR3 runs to 11 residues. The CDR3 sequence: CASRQGPEAFF. For the CDR3, the DNA is TGTGCCAGCAGACAGGGCCCAGAAGCTTTCTTT.

This clone turned up a few times. The chain recombines TRBV5-6 with TRBJ1-4, with unresolved D. Deletions cut 4 bases from V and 4 bases from J, with 8 bases between. The CDR3 contains 13 residues. Germline V lookup: CDR1 SGHDT, CDR2 YYEEEE. The CDR3 region is CASSRRDNEKLFF. For the CDR3, the DNA is TGTGCCAGCAGCCGTCGGGATAATGAAAAACTGTTTTTT.

By sample share, this clone is medium-sized. The chain carries TRBV2 and TRBJ1-5; 10 bases are shared with TRBD1. The V gene's germline CDR1 is SNHLY and CDR2 FYNNEI. CDR3 length: 12 amino acids. The V gene end was trimmed by 10 bases and the J gene end by 4 bases; junction bases not matched to a gene: 1. CDR3 residues: CATGQGNQPQHF. The DNA for the CDR3 is TGTGCCACGGGACAGGGGAATCAGCCCCAGCATTTT.

The V call is TRBV6-4, the J call TRBJ2-7; the D gene is possibly TRBD2 (5 bases). This CDR3 contains 14 residues. Germline CDR1 reads MRHNA; CDR2 reads SNTAGT. Between the trimmed V and J ends, which lost 7 bases and 3 bases, there was a span of 16 bases. CDR3 region: CASISQRNFYEQYF. DNA for the CDR3: TGTGCCAGCATATCTCAGCGGAACTTCTACGAGCAGTACTTC.

Worth noting for this clone: One end of the junction is discordant with germline, which a read error may explain. This chain connects TRBV7-9 to TRBJ2-7, with TRBD1 matching over 9 bases. There are 12 residues in the CDR3. The V gene's germline CDR1 is SEHNR and CDR2 FQNEAQ (reference sequence). In DNA form, the CDR3 reads TGTGCCAGCAGCTCCGGGACAGGGCCTCGGGACTTC. Protein sequence: CASSSGTGPRDF.

The chain combines TRBV19 with TRBJ2-5; 8 bases align to TRBD1. CDR3 size: 15 residues. Looked up from germline, CDR1 is LNHDA and CDR2 is SQIVND (reference sequence). J was trimmed by 2 bases and V by 7 bases; bases with no gene match: 9. CDR3 in DNA: TGTGCCAGTAACACTGGACAGGGAATGCAAGAGACCCAGTACTTC. Encoded protein: CASNTGQGMQETQYF. Looking up the rest from reference TRBV19 and TRBJ2-5 gives the full variable domain: DGGITQSPKYLFRKEGQNVTLSCEQNLNHDAMYWYRQDPGQGLRLIYYSQIVNDFQKGDIAEGYSVSREKKESFPLTVTSAQKNPTAFYLCASNTGQGMQETQYFGPGTRLLVL.

The chain is built from TRBV19 and TRBJ2-3; 7 positions match TRBD2. The CDR3 sequence is 18 residues long. Germline V CDR1 and CDR2: LNHDA, SQIVND (reference sequence). V gave up 3 bases and J gave up 2 bases; unmatched junction bases: 14. The CDR3 DNA follows: TGTGCCAGTAGTATTGTCTCGGCTAGCGGCCTCCCCACAGATACGCAGTATTTT. This encodes CASSIVSASGLPTDTQYF. The full variable domain, completed using reference TRBV19 and TRBJ2-3, is DGGITQSPKYLFRKEGQNVTLSCEQNLNHDAMYWYRQDPGQGLRLIYYSQIVNDFQKGDIAEGYSVSREKKESFPLTVTSAQKNPTAFYLCASSIVSASGLPTDTQYFGPGTRLTVL.

This clone was detected only once. The V call is TRBV28, the J call TRBJ1-2, with D possibly matching TRBD1 (6 bases). The CDR3 has 15 amino acids. Looked up from germline, CDR1 is MDHEN and CDR2 is SYDVKM. V was clipped by 4 bases and J by 4 bases, with 16 bases between them. The CDR3 nucleotides are TGTGCCAGCAGTTCCATTATGACAGGCCTCTATGGCTACACCTTC. Translation gives CASSSIMTGLYGYTF.

This chain connects TRBV10-1 to TRBJ2-7; 8 bases match TRBD2. Germline CDR1 is WNHNN and CDR2 is SYGVQD (reference sequence). The V and J ends lost 6 bases and 1 base, in that order; junction bases with no gene match: 8. The CDR3 extends over 15 amino acids. CDR3 loop: CASSPRASGSYEQYF. The CDR3 DNA sequence: TGCGCCAGCAGCCCCCGGGCTAGCGGGTCCTACGAGCAGTACTTC.

The V gene is TRBV15, the J gene TRBJ2-7, with TRBD2 matching over 11 bases. The CDR3 is 20 amino acids. V lost 4 bases and J lost 3; bases outside the gene matches: 20. Germline-derived CDR1 and CDR2 are LNHNV and YYDKDF (reference sequence). DNA for the CDR3: TGTGCCACCAGCACCTTAATAAACAGTCTAGCGGGAGGAAGAATCTACGAGCAGTACTTC. It is translated as CATSTLINSLAGGRIYEQYF.

The chain joins TRBV11-2 to TRBJ2-7, with 8 bases that match TRBD2. The CDR3 runs 16 residues. Germline V gene sequence: CDR1 SGHAT, CDR2 FQNNGV. V trimming: 4 bases; J trimming: 6 bases; junction bases outside the gene matches: 14. The CDR3: CASSSGAGVATREQYF. The CDR3 bases are TGTGCCAGCAGCTCGGGAGCGGGAGTGGCTACTCGCGAGCAGTACTTC.

The rearrangement joins TRBV18 to TRBJ1-4; D is possibly TRBD1 (6 bases). The CDR3 totals 16 residues. Germline CDR1 is KGHSH and CDR2 is LQKENI. Trimming took 4 bases from V and 0 from J, leaving 12 bases between them. The CDR3, as DNA: TGTGCCAGCTCACAGCGGGACACCGCAACTAATGAAAAACTGTTTTTT. Residues: CASSQRDTATNEKLFF.

J is TRBJ2-2 and V is TRBV2, with 11 bases identical to TRBD2. With 9 bases clipped from V and 2 bases from J, the junction kept 8 bases outside the gene matches. This CDR3 contains 16 residues. The V gene's germline CDR1 is SNHLY and CDR2 FYNNEI. The CDR3 bases are TGTGCCAGTTCCTTAGCGGGGGGGTTCAACACCGGGGAGCTGTTTTTT. As protein: CASSLAGGFNTGELFF.

This chain links TRBV6-2 or TRBV6-3 with TRBJ2-7; 7 bases align to TRBD2. This CDR3 is built from 13 residues. J gave up 4 bases and V 6 bases, and 6 bases lay outside the gene matches. Germline CDR1 MNHEY, CDR2 SVGEGT. The CDR3 bases are TGTGCCAGCAGCGGGGGGTTCGGTTACGAGCAGTACTTC. Its protein is CASSGGFGYEQYF.

The chain combines TRBV3-1 (or the pseudogene TRBV3-2) with TRBJ1-1; the match to TRBD1 covers 9 bases. The J segment lost 8 bases and the V segment lost 4 bases, leaving 5 bases of the junction unmatched. CDR3 length: 13 amino acids. Germline lookup yields CDR1 LGHDT and CDR2 YNNKEL (reference sequence). CDR3 sequence reads: CASSLHRGREAFF. The DNA for the CDR3 is TGTGCCAGCAGCCTACACAGGGGGCGCGAAGCTTTCTTT.

CDR3 sequence (DNA): TGCGCCAGCAGCAAGGAAGGGCGGGATGAGCAGTTCTTC. Its protein product is CASSKEGRDEQFF. The rearrangement links TRBV5-1 to TRBJ2-1; possible D gene TRBD2, 5 bases. CDR3 length: 13 residues. Germline lookup yields CDR1 SGHRS and CDR2 YFSETQ. Trimming took off 4 bases at V and 8 bases at J, with 13 bases between the two ends.

The chain is built from TRBV2 and TRBJ2-7, with a tentative D call TRBD2 (6 bases). Germline V gene data show CDR1 as SNHLY and CDR2 as FYNNEI. V lost 7 bases, J lost 5 bases, and 15 bases lay in between. This CDR3 region has 13 residues. CDR3 amino acids: CASTDRRDHEQYF. In DNA form, the CDR3 reads TGTGCCAGCACTGATCGGCGGGACCACGAGCAGTACTTC.